The TCR beta chain under discussion was sequenced for a study of shared clonotypes between healthy human individuals. Study in general: The composition of the donors was two women and a few men aged 18 to 49.

Naive CD8 cells were CD45RO-negative, positively selected for CCR7, excluding terminally differentiated effector memory CD45RA+ cells. The run depth of the assay was deep. Each PCR replicate from the sorted subsets contained about 200 ng DNA, which is about 31,000 T cell genomes. Assay used: immunoSEQ multiplex PCR; TCRdb lists only in-frame clones, some missing. The data hold about 680,000 clones, with about 90% observed a single time. General study findings and limits: It was expected that sequencing depth would affect clonotype sharing among donors.

Germline values: CDR1 SGHVS, CDR2 FQNEAQ. CDR3 length: 15 amino acids. V lost 3 bases to trimming and J lost 1 base; unmatched junction nucleotides: 2. In the case of this clone: Its target is not known.

The chain recombines TRBV7-8 with TRBJ2-3, with 9 positions matching TRBD1. The TCR sequence derives from a man between 25 and 39 years old in good health. What was sequenced was naive CD8+ T cells sorted from blood. The CDR3 DNA follows: TGTGCCAGCAGCTTCCGGACAGGGGGCACAGATACGCAGTATTTT. Translating gives CASSFRTGGTDTQYF. The whole variable domain, filled in from reference TRBV7-8 and TRBJ2-3, reads GAGVSQSPRYKVAKRGQDVALRCDPISGHVSLFWYQQALGQGPEFLTYFQNEAQLDKSGLPSDRFFAERPEGSVSTLKIQRTQQEDSAVYLCASSFRTGGTDTQYFGPGTRLTVL.